This TCR beta chain was documented in a study of T-cell reconstitution after alpha-beta-depleted transplantation in children. This clonotype appeared many times. Its antigen is unidentified. Library preparation (for TCRbeta) was performed with unique molecular identifiers. TCRdb re-derived calls from the PCR reads in MiXCR, one entry per CDR3 protein. The repertoire consists of over 100,000 distinct CDR3 sequences, with approximately 10% occurring once and the leading ten covering about 34%. V gave up 1 base and J gave up 3 bases; unmatched junction bases: 2. This CDR3 spans 14 amino acids. Germline CDR1 and CDR2: SGHAT and FQNNGV. Findings and limits, study-wide: At the one-year point after transplant, T-cell counts and TCRbeta diversity were found to come mostly from T cells that had been newly produced. There were reportedly several hundred expanded graft clones from which alpha-beta T cells came about two months after transplant. High day-60 TCRbeta diversity in some patients came from surviving recipient T cells and thymic progenitors.

This sequence was found in a boy younger than 10 with acute lymphoblastic leukemia, due to receive a stem cell transplant. The chain links TRBV11-2 to TRBJ2-7; 8 nucleotides match TRBD1. Sequencing used PBMCs, obtained before TCRalphabeta/CD19-depleted stem cell transplant. CDR3 in amino acids: CASSLGTGLYEQYF. The CDR3 nucleotides are TGTGCCAGCAGCTTAGGGACAGGGCTCTACGAGCAGTACTTC.